This TCR beta chain derives from a study of T cells in Graves' hyperthyroidism and ophthalmopathy. The germline V gene has CDR1 MNHEY and CDR2 SVGAGI. V was shortened by 4 bases and J by 11 bases, with 21 bases between the two germline ends. The CDR3 is 15 amino acids. Notes on this clonotype: What it recognizes is unknown.

Graves' hyperthyroidism is called stable when ophthalmopathy does not progress within 18 months. Amplification of TCR beta CDR3 regions used RNA as the template. The TCR CDR3 was amplified in a first-round RT-PCR using the HTBI primer set. Each CDR3 protein gets one entry after TCRdb re-called the multiplex PCR reads with MiXCR. The sample has over 700,000 distinct CDR3 sequences, around 38% seen once; the top ten hold roughly 8.3%. General study results and limits: Classification by a 13 V-J model distinguished ophthalmopathy from stable hyperthyroidism.

The chain employs TRBV6-5 and TRBJ1-5; no clear D. This TCR came from a young man with Graves' hyperthyroidism. Sequenced material: blood. CDR3 in DNA: TGTGCCAGCAGTTCGACTAGCGGGAGGACGGAGACCCAGCATTTT. Residues: CASSSTSGRTETQHF.